One sample yielded the 31 T cell receptor beta chains listed below, sequenced in a study of blood T cells in healthy people across ages. PCR was performed a second time for about 7 to 12 cycles using a sample-barcoded 5' primer and a J-beta primer mix. Each CDR3 protein is one row after TCRdb ran MiXCR on the 5' RACE reads. There are about 640,000 distinct CDR3 sequences in the sample; 45% to 65% occur only once, and about two fifths lies in the top ten. The sequenced sample consisted of blood. The source of these receptors is a man aged 55 to 70 in good health.

This clonotype showed up just once. CDR3 bases: TGTGCCAGCAGCCAAGTCCTGCTAACCCAAGAGACCCAGTACTTC. Its translation: CASSQVLLTQETQYF. The rearrangement links TRBV3-1 to TRBJ2-5, with D uncertain. V shed 1 base and J shed 1 base, with 10 bases lying between them. The germline V gene has CDR1 LGHDT and CDR2 YNNKEL (reference sequence). The CDR3 contains 15 residues.

The chain recombines TRBV5-1 with TRBJ2-5, with TRBD1 matching 9 bases. The germline gives CDR1 SGHRS, CDR2 YFSETQ. Unmatched junction bases numbered 11, after V lost 4 bases and J lost 13 bases. The CDR3 has 13 residues. The CDR3 DNA reads as TGCGCCAGCAGCGACGACAGGGGGAACATTCGGTACTTC. Translation gives CASSDDRGNIRYF.

The chain links TRBV29-1 to TRBJ1-2; D gene uncertain. Trimming shortened V by 4 bases and J by 2 bases, and 5 bases separated the two germline ends. From germline, CDR1 is SQVTM and CDR2 ANQGSEA. The CDR3 is 11 residues long. The CDR3 loop is CSVVENYGYTF. The CDR3 nucleotides are TGCAGCGTTGTAGAGAACTATGGCTACACCTTC.

The V and J genes are TRBV29-1 and TRBJ2-7; 8 bases agree with TRBD1. The last part of the DNA fits TRBJ2-5 better; the J call may be wrong. Germline V gene sequence: CDR1 SQVTM, CDR2 ANQGSEA. The CDR3 length is 13 residues. CDR3: CSIDTTGVETQYF. As DNA, the CDR3 is TGCAGCATAGATACGACAGGGGTAGAGACCCAGTACTTC.

V gene TRBV5-1 combines with J gene TRBJ2-3; 8 bases are a match to TRBD2. Germline V lookup: CDR1 SGHRS, CDR2 YFSETQ. J was trimmed by 0 bases and V by 4 bases; bases with no gene match: 4. The CDR3 runs to 15 residues. The CDR3 sequence: CASSRLATSTDTQYF. The CDR3 nucleotides read TGCGCCAGCAGCAGACTAGCGACTAGCACAGATACGCAGTATTTT. Full variable domain (outside the CDR3, taken from reference TRBV5-1 and TRBJ2-3): KAGVTQTPRYLIKTRGQQVTLSCSPISGHRSVSWYQQTPGQGLQFLFEYFSETQRNKGNFPGRFSGRQFSNSRSEMNVSTLELGDSALYLCASSRLATSTDTQYFGPGTRLTVL.

This rearrangement joins TRBV29-1 to TRBJ2-2; possibly TRBD2 for D (6 bases). Looked up from germline, CDR1 is SQVTM and CDR2 is ANQGSEA. With 5 bases removed from V and 5 bases from J, the gap between germline ends came to 12 bases. The CDR3 consists of 13 residues. The CDR3 DNA is TGCAGCGTTCGGGGTGGGGGGACCGGGGAGCTGTTTTTT. Translating it yields CSVRGGGTGELFF.

The gene calls are TRBV29-1 and TRBJ1-1; a possible D gene is TRBD1 (6 bases). This CDR3 contains 14 residues. CDR1 SQVTM and CDR2 ANQGSEA come from the germline V gene. V lost 4 bases to trimming and J lost 0 bases, with 12 bases between them. CDR3 in DNA: TGCAGCGTTGGAGGACAGTGGATGAACACTGAAGCTTTCTTT. Translating it yields CSVGGQWMNTEAFF.

To note about this clonotype: Compared with germline, one end of the junction differs, possibly owing to a read error. The V call is TRBV7-8, the J call TRBJ1-4; maybe TRBD1 (5 bases). The CDR3 spans 16 residues. Germline CDR1 and CDR2: SGHVS and FQNEAQ. In nucleotides, the CDR3 is TGTGCCAGCAGCTGGGACCGGGTGGTAACTAAGGAAAAACTGTTTTTT. This gives the protein CASSWDRVVTKEKLFF.

This clonotype was seen many times. This chain links TRBV3-1 with TRBJ2-7; 8 bases map to TRBD2. Losses at the gene ends were 4 bases for V and 4 bases for J; bases not matched to a gene: 3. The germline V gene encodes CDR1 LGHDT and CDR2 YNNKEL (reference sequence). The CDR3 sequence is 13 residues long. This CDR3 reads CASSPGTSYEQYF. The DNA of the CDR3 is TGTGCCAGCAGCCCCGGGACTAGTTACGAGCAGTACTTC.

This rearrangement joins TRBV28 to TRBJ1-2; D possibly corresponds to TRBD1 (6 bases). CDR1 is MDHEN, CDR2 SYDVKM, per germline. Trimming cost V 6 bases and J 4 bases, with 12 bases left between them. The CDR3 has 13 amino acids. CDR3 amino acids: CASRLGQLYGYTF. CDR3 nucleotides: TGTGCCAGCAGACTCGGACAGCTCTATGGCTACACCTTC.

This clonotype occurred a few times. The chain recombines TRBV29-1 with TRBJ1-1; D unresolved. The CDR3 extends over 12 amino acids. Trimming took 8 bases from V and 1 from J, leaving 11 bases between them. Germline V gene lookup returns CDR1 SQVTM and CDR2 ANQGSEA. CDR3 DNA: TGCAGCTCGATCCGGGGGAACACTGAAGCTTTCTTT. Translating gives CSSIRGNTEAFF.

This chain joins TRBV3-1 and TRBJ2-5, with a tentative D call TRBD2 (5 bases). V shed 3 bases and J shed 5 bases, with 16 bases lying between them. Per germline, CDR1 LGHDT and CDR2 YNNKEL (reference sequence). This CDR3 has 15 amino acids. The CDR3 reads CASSQADGRAETQYF. CDR3 bases: TGTGCCAGCAGCCAGGCGGACGGGCGGGCGGAGACCCAGTACTTC.

This chain joins TRBV7-2 and TRBJ2-3, with 7 bases identical to TRBD1. Germline V gene data show CDR1 as SGHTA and CDR2 as FQGNSA. Trimming took 5 bases from V and 6 from J; bases not matched to a gene: 11. CDR3 length: 15 residues. Here the CDR3 DNA reads TGTGCCAGCAGCACCGCCGACAGGGCCGGGGATACGCAGTATTTT. Its translation is CASSTADRAGDTQYF.

The chain recombines TRBV7-8 with TRBJ2-3, with D uncertain. Trimming left V 1 base short and J 1 base short, with 12 bases between. This CDR3 has 16 residues. The germline gives CDR1 SGHVS, CDR2 FQNEAQ. The CDR3 reads CASSLDREQGTDTQYF. CDR3 bases: TGTGCCAGCAGCTTAGATCGCGAGCAGGGCACAGATACGCAGTATTTT. The full variable domain, its missing parts supplied by reference TRBV7-8 and TRBJ2-3, is GAGVSQSPRYKVAKRGQDVALRCDPISGHVSLFWYQQALGQGPEFLTYFQNEAQLDKSGLPSDRFFAERPEGSVSTLKIQRTQQEDSAVYLCASSLDREQGTDTQYFGPGTRLTVL.

V gene TRBV7-6 combines with J gene TRBJ2-3, with 8 bases lining up with TRBD1. The junction had 2 bases not matched to a gene; V was cut back by 2 bases and J by 4 bases. CDR3 length equals 14 residues. Germline V CDR1 and CDR2: SGHVS, FNYEAQ. The CDR3 here is CASSLSRGPDTQYF. The CDR3 DNA reads as TGTGCCAGCAGCTTATCCAGGGGGCCAGATACGCAGTATTTT.

This clonotype was counted a few times. The chain carries TRBV5-1 and TRBJ1-2; 7 bases line up with TRBD1. Trimming cost V 2 bases and J 0 bases; bases outside gene matches: 7. The CDR3 is made up of 16 amino acids. Germline assignment: CDR1 SGHRS and CDR2 YFSETQ. DNA for the CDR3: TGCGCCAGCAGCTTTAGCCGGGACAGAGCTAACTATGGCTACACCTTC. Amino acid sequence: CASSFSRDRANYGYTF.

J is TRBJ2-7 and V is TRBV20-1; a possible D gene is TRBD1 (7 bases). CDR1 and CDR2 from the germline V gene are DFQATT and SNEGSKA (reference sequence). Trimming removed 7 bases from V and 4 bases from J, with 14 bases in between. The CDR3 has 12 amino acids. CDR3 region: CSVAGQSYEQYF. The CDR3 nucleotides are TGCAGTGTCGCGGGACAGTCATACGAGCAGTACTTC.

The rearrangement uses TRBV11-2 and TRBJ2-7; 13 bases fit TRBD2. CDR1 SGHAT and CDR2 FQNNGV come from the germline V gene. The V and J ends lost 4 bases and 0 bases, in that order; junction bases with no gene match: 6. This CDR3 spans 17 amino acids. In DNA, the CDR3 is TGTGCCAGCAGCTCACTAGCGGGGGGGCCCGCCTCCTACGAGCAGTACTTC. Its protein is CASSSLAGGPASYEQYF.

A remark on this clonotype: Being one base from a much bigger clone, this may be a read error. This chain uses TRBV29-1 with TRBJ2-7; a possible D gene is TRBD1 (5 bases). V shed 2 bases and J shed 7 bases, with 21 bases lying between them. Germline CDR1 and CDR2: SQVTM and ANQGSEA. The CDR3 contains 15 residues. CDR3: CSVEPWGRTYNEQYF. CDR3 sequence (DNA): TGCAGCGTTGAACCCTGGGGCCGAACCTACAATGAGCAGTACTTC.

The chain joins TRBV7-2 to TRBJ2-5; TRBD1 matches at 10 bases. Germline V gives CDR1 SGHTA, CDR2 FQGNSA. The CDR3 is 16 residues long. V shed 6 bases and J 5 bases; nucleotides not matched to a gene: 12. The CDR3 protein is CASSKGQGSAWETQYF. DNA for the CDR3: TGTGCCAGCAGTAAGGGACAGGGGTCGGCTTGGGAGACCCAGTACTTC.

The rearrangement uses TRBV5-4 and TRBJ1-3; D gene ambiguous. V lost 3 bases to trimming and J lost 2 bases, with 12 bases between them. The germline V gene has CDR1 SGHNT and CDR2 YYREEE (reference sequence). The CDR3 consists of 15 residues. The CDR3 sequence: CASSSITAAGNTIYF. CDR3 DNA sequence: TGTGCCAGCAGCTCGATAACTGCGGCTGGAAACACCATATATTTT.

The chain uses TRBV3-1 and TRBJ2-1, with 9 bases lining up with TRBD1. CDR1 is LGHDT and CDR2 is YNNKEL in the germline V gene (reference sequence). The CDR3 spans 14 residues. With 2 bases clipped from V and 6 bases from J, the junction kept 2 bases outside the gene matches. The CDR3 DNA is TGTGCCAGCAGCCAACGGGACAGGGCCAATGAGCAGTTCTTC. Translating it yields CASSQRDRANEQFF.

This clonotype was counted ten times or more. The V and J genes are TRBV12-3 or TRBV12-4 and TRBJ2-7, with 11 bases identical to TRBD1. V gave up 6 bases and J gave up 0 bases; unmatched junction bases: 4. This CDR3 comprises 15 residues. CDR3 sequence reads: CASSRTGGASYEQYF. The CDR3 DNA reads as TGTGCCAGCAGCAGGACAGGGGGCGCCTCCTACGAGCAGTACTTC.

The rearrangement uses TRBV12-3 or TRBV12-4 and TRBJ2-3; D is unclear. With 5 bases removed from V and 6 bases from J, the gap between germline ends came to 12 bases. This CDR3 spans 13 amino acids. CDR3: CASSVNPPDTQYF. CDR3 sequence (DNA): TGTGCCAGCAGTGTTAACCCGCCGGATACGCAGTATTTT.

This clonotype was counted between two and nine times. The chain couples TRBV9 to TRBJ2-5; 8 bases match TRBD1. CDR3 length: 14 amino acids. Trimming took 0 bases from V and 8 from J; bases not matched to a gene: 6. The germline V gene has CDR1 SGDLS and CDR2 YYNGEE. CDR3 nucleotides: TGTGCCAGCAGCGTAGGGGGACAGGAAAGTACCCAGTACTTC. Protein product: CASSVGGQESTQYF. Using reference TRBV9 and TRBJ2-5 for the parts outside the CDR3, the full variable domain is DSGVTQTPKHLITATGQRVTLRCSPRSGDLSVYWYQQSLDQGLQFLIQYYNGEERAKGNILERFSAQQFPDLHSELNLSSLELGDSALYFCASSVGGQESTQYFGPGTRLLVL.

The rearrangement joins TRBV20-1 to TRBJ2-1; a possible D gene is TRBD2 (6 bases). The germline V gene encodes CDR1 DFQATT and CDR2 SNEGSKA (reference sequence). The CDR3 is 12 residues long. The V end was cut by 4 bases, the J end by 12 bases, with 16 bases between. The CDR3 DNA follows: TGCAGTGCTACGGGGGTATCCGGAGCGCAGTTCTTC. Protein: CSATGVSGAQFF.

This clonotype occurred once. The chain couples TRBV20-1 to TRBJ2-3, with D tentatively TRBD1 or TRBD2 (6 bases each). Germline V gene lookup returns CDR1 DFQATT and CDR2 SNEGSKA (reference sequence). V was shortened by 2 bases and J by 3 bases, with 18 bases between the two germline ends. The CDR3 is 16 residues long. The CDR3 DNA reads TGCAGTGCTAGAATAGGAACGAGGGGGGCGACAGATACGCAGTATTTT. Translated, it gives CSARIGTRGATDTQYF.

This clonotype was counted between two and nine times. DNA for the CDR3: TGTGCCAGCAGCATAGGGACTAGCGGGGGGCATGGACTTCCGAGCTCCTACAATGAGCAGTTCTTC. Its protein product is CASSIGTSGGHGLPSSYNEQFF. The V and J genes are TRBV11-2 and TRBJ2-1; the match to TRBD2 covers 15 bases. Germline assignment: CDR1 SGHAT and CDR2 FQNNGV. With V trimmed by 5 bases and J by 0 bases, 17 bases remained unmatched. The CDR3 length is 22 residues.

This clonotype was seen more than once but under ten times. The rearrangement links TRBV4-1 to TRBJ1-2, with TRBD1 matching over 8 bases. The germline V gene has CDR1 MGHRA and CDR2 YSYEKL. The V and J ends lost 1 base and 4 bases, in that order; junction bases with no gene match: 5. The CDR3 contains 15 residues. The CDR3 reads CASSQGTGTVYGYTF. The CDR3 DNA is TGCGCCAGCAGCCAAGGGACAGGGACCGTCTATGGCTACACCTTC.

This clonotype showed up many times. The gene calls are TRBV9 and TRBJ2-1; D is perhaps TRBD2 (7 bases). Deletions cut 0 bases from V and 2 bases from J, with 9 bases between. The CDR3 length is 15 residues. CDR1 is SGDLS and CDR2 is YYNGEE in the germline V gene. This chain's CDR3 is CASSVAGGPYNEQFF. The DNA of the CDR3 is TGTGCCAGCAGCGTAGCGGGGGGCCCCTACAATGAGCAGTTCTTC.

The rearrangement uses TRBV10-3 and TRBJ2-3; 7 positions match TRBD2. The CDR3 covers 15 residues. From germline, CDR1 is ENHRY and CDR2 SYGVKD. The V gene end was trimmed by 6 bases and the J gene end by 6 bases; junction bases not matched to a gene: 12. The CDR3 DNA is TGTGCCATCAGGGGAGCGGGGAGCTCCGGCGATACGCAGTATTTT. This gives the protein CAIRGAGSSGDTQYF.